The source of this TCR beta chain is a study of T cell responses to AZD1222 COVID-19 vaccine. Produced via immunoSEQ multiplex PCR; TCRdb's table is partial and in-frame only. The sample has about 160,000 clones, roughly 90% seen once. Germline V gene data show CDR1 as KGHSH and CDR2 as LQKENI. Trimming removed 6 bases at V and 2 bases at J, with 14 bases between. The CDR3 has 15 residues. A remark on this clone: What it binds is not known.

Study findings and constraints: Across spike, vaccine-associated CD4 TCRs were found, dominant at 160-218 and 743-854. Repertoire collection took place solely once the T cell response had peaked. The number of AZD1222 recipients seropositive at baseline was only 5 to 7. Donors skewed white British and female; clonal diversity was possibly underestimated.

The chain has TRBV18 and TRBJ1-5, with D uncertain. This receptor was identified in an adult who received the AZD1222 COVID-19 vaccine. Specimen: peripheral blood, collected 28 days after the second AZD1222 dose. Written as DNA, the CDR3 is TGTGCCAGCTCGCAGACGGGCGGGGGCAATCAGCCCCAGCATTTT. It specifies CASSQTGGGNQPQHF.